A single sample is the source of the 19 T cell receptor beta chains below, sequenced in a study of T cell changes during pregnancy in multiple sclerosis. This table comes from immunoSEQ multiplex PCR, and its TCRdb copy is limited to in-frame clones, with some not included. The data hold some 54,000 clones, with 90% to 95% observed a single time. This material consisted of peripheral blood, taken after pregnancy. The receptors were gathered from a female donor with multiple sclerosis, enrolled in a pregnancy study.

This clone appeared a single time. This chain uses TRBV10-3 with TRBJ1-5; TRBD1 matches at 8 bases. With V trimmed by 4 bases and J by 1 base, 3 bases remained unmatched. The germline V gene encodes CDR1 ENHRY and CDR2 SYGVKD. The CDR3 extends over 15 amino acids. CDR3 in amino acids: CAISAGQGSNQPQHF. CDR3 coding DNA: TGTGCCATCAGTGCAGGACAGGGAAGCAATCAGCCCCAGCATTTT.

This chain uses TRBV10-3 with TRBJ2-1; 9 nucleotides line up with TRBD2. The CDR3 totals 14 residues. Germline V gives CDR1 ENHRY, CDR2 SYGVKD. Trimming at V came to 6 bases and at J to 2 bases, leaving 2 bases not matched to a gene. Here the CDR3 reads CAISLAGTYNEQFF. The CDR3 DNA follows: TGTGCCATCAGCCTAGCGGGAACCTACAATGAGCAGTTCTTC.

This chain links TRBV6-4 with TRBJ1-1; TRBD1 agrees at 7 bases. The ends lost 6 bases at V and 3 bases at J; junction bases unmatched: 4. The CDR3 loop spans 13 amino acids. Germline V gene sequence: CDR1 MRHNA, CDR2 SNTAGT. The CDR3 region has the DNA TGTGCCAGCAGGGCGACAGGGTACACTGAAGCTTTCTTT. Amino acids: CASRATGYTEAFF.

Notes on this clone: The junction and the germline gene differ at one end; a read error may be behind it. The chain joins TRBV19 to TRBJ2-3, with 14 bases that match TRBD2. Germline V gene lookup returns CDR1 LNHDA and CDR2 SQIVND (reference sequence). This CDR3 spans 15 amino acids. The DNA of the CDR3 is TGTGCCAGTAGTTTGACTAGCGGGAGGGCAGATACACAGTATTTT. This translates into CASSLTSGRADTQYF.

A few counts support this clone. This CDR3 is CAISEGTGDTETQYF. CDR3 DNA: TGTGCCATCAGTGAAGGGACAGGGGATACGGAGACCCAGTACTTC. The rearrangement links TRBV10-3 to TRBJ2-5, with 10 bases lining up with TRBD1. This CDR3 spans 15 amino acids. The germline V gene has CDR1 ENHRY and CDR2 SYGVKD. The V gene end was trimmed by 3 bases and the J gene end by 5 bases; junction bases not matched to a gene: 6.

This sequence joins TRBV27 and TRBJ2-7; 10 bases map to TRBD2. V lost 2 bases, J lost 3 bases, and 10 bases stayed unmatched. Germline V lookup: CDR1 MNHEY, CDR2 SMNVEV (reference sequence). This CDR3 comprises 17 residues. The CDR3 DNA reads as TGTGCCAGCAGTTTAGTCGCTAGCGGGAGAAAGTACTACGAGCAGTACTTC. Translated: CASSLVASGRKYYEQYF.

The V and J genes are TRBV30 and TRBJ1-5; the D is unclear. Trimming took off 4 bases at V and 2 bases at J, with 12 bases between the two ends. This CDR3 has 14 residues. In germline, CDR1 is GTSNPN, CDR2 SVGIG (reference sequence). The CDR3 is CAWISPRGNQPQHF. The DNA for the CDR3 is TGTGCCTGGATTAGTCCGAGGGGCAATCAGCCCCAGCATTTT.

The rearrangement links TRBV6-1 to TRBJ1-5; 7 bases agree with TRBD1. V shed 5 bases and J 6 bases; nucleotides not matched to a gene: 7. Germline CDR1 and CDR2: MNHNS and SASEGT. The CDR3 sequence is 14 residues long. In nucleotides, the CDR3 is TGTGCCAGCAGTTCTAGACAGGGAGGTCAGCCCCAGCATTTT. Translation gives CASSSRQGGQPQHF.

This rearrangement joins TRBV9 to TRBJ2-7; 10 positions agree with TRBD1. The CDR3 length is 13 residues. Germline values: CDR1 SGDLS, CDR2 YYNGEE. Trimming cost V 4 bases and J 12 bases; bases outside gene matches: 10. The CDR3 sequence is CASSPTGTGDVYF. CDR3 nucleotides: TGTGCCAGCAGCCCGACCGGGACAGGGGATGTGTACTTC.

The V and J genes are TRBV13 and TRBJ1-2; no clear D. CDR3 length: 15 amino acids. Between the trimmed V and J ends, which lost 4 bases and 5 bases, there was a span of 17 bases. Germline values: CDR1 PRHDT, CDR2 FYEKMQ (reference sequence). The CDR3 reads CASSSRGNARYGYTF. In DNA form, the CDR3 reads TGTGCCAGCAGCTCCCGGGGTAATGCGAGGTATGGCTACACCTTC.

Here the CDR3 reads CASSALTGPGYEQYF. DNA for the CDR3: TGTGCCAGCAGTGCCTTGACAGGCCCTGGCTACGAGCAGTACTTC. The chain joins TRBV6-1 to TRBJ2-7, with TRBD1 as a possible D gene (6 bases). CDR1 and CDR2 (germline): MNHNS, SASEGT. The CDR3 extends over 15 amino acids. The V end was cut by 4 bases, the J end by 3 bases, with 16 bases between.

The genes are TRBV6-5 and TRBJ2-7; possibly TRBD2 for D (6 bases). Looked up from germline, CDR1 is MNHEY and CDR2 is SVGAGI. The CDR3 has 16 amino acids. V lost 0 bases and J lost 4, with 16 bases in between. CDR3 sequence: CASSYSEGPGRYEQYF. In DNA form, the CDR3 reads TGTGCCAGCAGTTACTCGGAGGGGCCGGGGCGGTACGAGCAGTACTTC.

This clone was seen just once. J is TRBJ2-7 and V is TRBV4-2; TRBD2 matches 8 bases. CDR1 and CDR2 (germline): LGHNA, YNFKEQ. This CDR3 has 16 residues. Trimming cost V 0 bases and J 3 bases; bases outside gene matches: 7. The CDR3: CASSQESTSGYYEQYF. CDR3 nucleotides: TGTGCCAGCAGCCAAGAATCAACTAGCGGCTACTACGAGCAGTACTTC.

The chain combines TRBV7-2 with TRBJ2-7; D gene ambiguous. The germline V gene encodes CDR1 SGHTA and CDR2 FQGNSA. The CDR3 runs 16 residues. V lost 5 bases, J lost 0 bases, and 17 bases lay in between. This chain's CDR3 is CASSSHRSPRSYEQYF. DNA for the CDR3: TGTGCCAGCAGCAGCCACAGATCCCCACGCTCCTACGAGCAGTACTTC. Full variable domain (outside the CDR3, taken from reference TRBV7-2 and TRBJ2-7): GAGVSQSPSNKVTEKGKDVELRCDPISGHTALYWYRQSLGQGLEFLIYFQGNSAPDKSGLPSDRFSAERTGGSVSTLTIQRTQQEDSAVYLCASSSHRSPRSYEQYFGPGTRLTVT.

The gene calls are TRBV4-1 and TRBJ2-7; tentatively, D is TRBD2 (5 bases). Germline V CDR1 and CDR2: MGHRA, YSYEKL. This CDR3 is 14 amino acids long. V lost 0 bases to trimming and J lost 6 bases, with 12 bases between them. The CDR3 DNA follows: TGCGCCAGCAGCCAAGATAACCTAGCTGGCGAGCAGTACTTC. It translates to CASSQDNLAGEQYF.

The chain links TRBV4-1 to TRBJ1-4; no definite D call. V gave up 1 base and J gave up 6 bases, with 12 bases separating them. Germline CDR1 and CDR2: MGHRA and YSYEKL. This CDR3 contains 15 residues. CDR3 coding DNA: TGCGCCAGCAGCCAAGTGAATTTGGCAGATGAAAAACTGTTTTTT. Its protein is CASSQVNLADEKLFF.

The sample holds one count of this clone. J is TRBJ2-3 and V is TRBV4-2; 10 bases line up with TRBD1. In germline, CDR1 is LGHNA, CDR2 YNFKEQ. The CDR3 spans 16 residues. V shed 4 bases, J shed 1 base, and the junction held 5 bases outside the gene matches. CDR3 loop: CASSPGQGEGTDTQYF. As DNA, the CDR3 is TGTGCCAGCAGCCCTGGACAGGGGGAGGGCACAGATACGCAGTATTTT.

The V and J genes are TRBV6-6 and TRBJ2-4; possibly TRBD2 for D (5 bases). The ends were cut back, 3 bases at V and 8 bases at J, with 11 bases in the middle. CDR3 length: 13 residues. Germline loops: CDR1 MNHNY, CDR2 SVGAGI (reference sequence). The CDR3: CASSYEGLDIQYF. Written as DNA, the CDR3 is TGTGCCAGCAGTTATGAGGGTTTAGACATTCAGTACTTC.

The chain recombines TRBV19 with TRBJ1-1, with D maybe TRBD1 (6 bases). The CDR3 is made up of 15 amino acids. Trimming shortened V by 3 bases and J by 1 base, and 12 bases separated the two germline ends. CDR1 and CDR2 from the germline V gene are LNHDA and SQIVND (reference sequence). CDR3 DNA sequence: TGTGCCAGTAGTATTGGGCGGGGGGCGAACACTGAAGCTTTCTTT. This translates into CASSIGRGANTEAFF.